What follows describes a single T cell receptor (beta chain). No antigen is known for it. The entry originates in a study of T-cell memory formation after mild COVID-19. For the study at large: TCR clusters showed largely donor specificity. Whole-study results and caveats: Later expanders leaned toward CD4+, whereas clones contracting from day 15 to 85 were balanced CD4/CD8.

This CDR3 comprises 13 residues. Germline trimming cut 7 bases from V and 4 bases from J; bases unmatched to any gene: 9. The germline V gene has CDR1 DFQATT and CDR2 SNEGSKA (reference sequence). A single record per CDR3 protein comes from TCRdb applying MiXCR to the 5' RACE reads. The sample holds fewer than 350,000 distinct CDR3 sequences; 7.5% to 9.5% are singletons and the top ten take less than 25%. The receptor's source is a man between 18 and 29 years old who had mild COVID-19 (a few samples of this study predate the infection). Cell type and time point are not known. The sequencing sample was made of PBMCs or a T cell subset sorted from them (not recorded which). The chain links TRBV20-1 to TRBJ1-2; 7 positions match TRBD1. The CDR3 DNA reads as TGCAGTGTTCCGACAGGGACTAGCTATGGCTACACCTTC. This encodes CSVPTGTSYGYTF.